This T cell receptor (beta chain) was profiled in a study of cytomegalovirus exposure and HLA in healthy donors. General observations from the study: Analyses of presence and absence presupposed an approximately uniform sequencing depth across donors. Highly shared variants forming one cluster were likely a sequencing artifact.

This PCR relied on a set of 60 Vbeta primers and 13 Jbeta primers. Data came from immunoSEQ multiplex PCR; TCRdb stores just in-frame clones and leaves some out. Of 170,000 or so clones in the sample, about four fifths were seen once. With respect to this clone: No antigen is known for it. Since the CDR3 does not end with the conserved phenylalanine or tryptophan, this likely comes from a read error.

J was trimmed by 5 bases and V by 4 bases; bases with no gene match: 3. This CDR3 region has 14 residues. The V gene's germline CDR1 is MNHNS and CDR2 SASEGT. The sequencing input was PBMCs. The chain joins TRBV6-1 to TRBJ1-5; TRBD1 matches 9 bases. The clonotype was recovered from a girl between 10 and 17 years old in good health and CMV-seropositive. CDR3 protein: CASSGQGGHQPQHL. The CDR3 nucleotides are TGTGCCAGCAGTGGACAGGGGGGTCATCAGCCCCAGCATCTT.